This T cell receptor (beta chain) was retrieved from a study of blood T cell repertoires in COVID-19. Study information: Sample material is recorded as cDNA or gDNA derived from T cells, B-cell-depleted T cells, or PBMCs.

As handled by the study authors: For nucleated cells, counts were estimated from reference gene primer amplification. The data were produced by immunoSEQ multiplex PCR, yet TCRdb's version contains in-frame clones alone and is incomplete. The V and J calls and clone size come from that table; D and trimming were worked out from the DNA. The data contain roughly 180,000 clones, about nine tenths of them singletons. The CDR3 consists of 14 residues. From germline, CDR1 is SGHRS and CDR2 YFSETQ. J gave up 7 bases and V 4 bases, and 7 bases lay outside the gene matches. Participant ages covered roughly 18 to 90 years across 24 US areas.

The chain uses TRBV5-1 and TRBJ1-1; 10 nucleotides agree with TRBD1. Sequencing input: PBMCs or T cells enriched from blood (not recorded which). This receptor was identified in a woman aged 25 to 39 who had recovered from COVID-19. As DNA, the CDR3 is TGCGCCAGCAGCGTTGACAGGGGGCGGAGTGAAGCTTTCTTT. Translating it yields CASSVDRGRSEAFF.